This TCR beta chain was observed in a study of blood T cell repertoires in COVID-19. Some clones are missing from TCRdb's copy, which holds only in-frame ones; the method was immunoSEQ multiplex PCR. The table shows 75,000 to 90,000 clones, with roughly 80% occurring only once. Input material: peripheral blood. This receptor was taken from an elderly man with active or convalescent COVID-19.

The CDR3 protein is CASIFSAGTGELFF. CDR3 in DNA: TGCGCCAGCATATTTTCGGCGGGCACCGGGGAGCTGTTTTTT. This chain links TRBV5-1 with TRBJ2-2; D is possibly TRBD2 (5 bases). Germline V gives CDR1 SGHRS, CDR2 YFSETQ. This CDR3 is 14 amino acids long. The germline V and J ends were trimmed by 6 bases and 4 bases, with 13 bases remaining between them.